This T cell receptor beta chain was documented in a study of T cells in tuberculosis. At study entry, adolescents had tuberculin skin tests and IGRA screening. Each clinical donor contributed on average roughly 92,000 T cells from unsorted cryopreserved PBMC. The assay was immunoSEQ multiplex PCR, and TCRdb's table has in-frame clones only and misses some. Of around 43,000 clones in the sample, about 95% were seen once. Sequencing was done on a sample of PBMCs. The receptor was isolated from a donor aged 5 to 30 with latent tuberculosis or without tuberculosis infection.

The CDR3 protein is CASSPVTGVGGYTF. CDR3 DNA sequence: TGTGCCAGCAGCCCCGTAACAGGGGTGGGTGGCTACACCTTC. The chain carries TRBV27 and TRBJ1-2; 7 bases line up with TRBD1. V shed 6 bases and J 7 bases; nucleotides not matched to a gene: 11. The V gene's germline CDR1 is MNHEY and CDR2 SMNVEV (reference sequence). The CDR3 consists of 14 residues.